One sample yielded the 24 T cell receptor beta chains listed below, sequenced in a study of T cell repertoires in cytomegalovirus infection. TCRdb used MiXCR to reprocess the reads, holding one entry per CDR3 protein. Of 60,000 to 75,000 distinct CDR3 sequences in the sample, just under 4% were seen once. Sequenced: PBMCs. Receptors were obtained from a human donor in good health (CMV status not recorded). Some clones in this sample may be carry-over from other donors' samples.

This clonotype was picked up many times. CDR3 protein: CASSLGRTGELFF. As DNA, the CDR3 is TGTGCCAGCAGCTTAGGAAGGACCGGGGAGCTGTTTTTT. The rearrangement uses TRBV7-3 and TRBJ2-2; D gene unclear. The length of the CDR3 is 13 residues. Trimming took 2 bases from V and 5 from J, leaving 6 bases between them. In germline, CDR1 is SGHTA, CDR2 FQGTGA. The complete variable domain, with remaining parts taken from reference TRBV7-3 and TRBJ2-2, reads GAGVSQTPSNKVTEKGKYVELRCDPISGHTALYWYRQSLGQGPEFLIYFQGTGAADDSGLPNDRFFAVRPEGSVSTLKIQRTERGDSAVYLCASSLGRTGELFFGEGSRLTVL.

This clonotype came up many times. This sequence joins TRBV28 and TRBJ1-2, with a possible D match to TRBD1 (5 bases). The V gene lost 5 bases and the J gene lost 1 base, with 17 bases spanning the gap. This CDR3 comprises 16 residues. In germline, CDR1 is MDHEN, CDR2 SYDVKM. CDR3 amino acids: CASSNNRGRDNYGYTF. The CDR3 region has the DNA TGTGCCAGCAGTAATAACCGGGGCAGGGATAACTATGGCTACACCTTC.

This clonotype has a count of ten or more. The V call is TRBV7-2, the J call TRBJ2-3; 7 bases map to TRBD1. Looked up from germline, CDR1 is SGHTA and CDR2 is FQGNSA. The CDR3 runs to 15 residues. Trimming cost V 5 bases and J 1 base; bases outside gene matches: 6. The CDR3 bases are TGTGCCAGCAGCCGCCGTGACAGGGGCACAGATACGCAGTATTTT. Amino acids: CASSRRDRGTDTQYF.

This clonotype was seen ten or more times. The V and J genes are TRBV7-9 and TRBJ2-3; 16 bases map to TRBD2. Germline values: CDR1 SEHNR, CDR2 FQNEAQ (reference sequence). V was pared by 4 bases and J by 10 bases, with 8 bases of the junction left unmatched. The CDR3 is 16 residues long. CDR3 nucleotides: TGTGCCAGCAGCTCCGGGACTAGCGGGGGGGCTGGGCCGCAGTATTTT. It specifies CASSSGTSGGAGPQYF.

This clonotype was detected many times. The genes are TRBV7-2 and TRBJ1-1; no clear D. This CDR3 spans 12 amino acids. CDR1 is SGHTA and CDR2 is FQGNSA in the germline V gene. The ends were cut back, 3 bases at V and 6 bases at J, with 8 bases in the middle. DNA for the CDR3: TGTGCCAGCAGCTTCTCCCCACCTGAAGCTTTCTTT. This gives the protein CASSFSPPEAFF. The full variable domain, its missing parts supplied by reference TRBV7-2 and TRBJ1-1, is GAGVSQSPSNKVTEKGKDVELRCDPISGHTALYWYRQSLGQGLEFLIYFQGNSAPDKSGLPSDRFSAERTGGSVSTLTIQRTQQEDSAVYLCASSFSPPEAFFGQGTRLTVV.

Ten or more counts support this clonotype. This chain joins TRBV7-8 and TRBJ2-3; TRBD1 matches at 8 bases. CDR3 length: 15 amino acids. V shed 6 bases and J 14 bases; nucleotides not matched to a gene: 19. Germline V gene lookup returns CDR1 SGHVS and CDR2 FQNEAQ. Here the CDR3 reads CASSDRGQWATEPYF. CDR3 coding DNA: TGTGCCAGCAGTGACAGGGGTCAATGGGCTACGGAACCGTATTTT.

This clonotype has only a few counts. DNA of the CDR3: TGTGCCAGCAGCCAAAGGGCGGGGGCCGGGGAGCTGTTTTTT. This sequence encodes CASSQRAGAGELFF. V is TRBV7-2 and J is TRBJ2-2; 7 nucleotides agree with TRBD2. The germline gives CDR1 SGHTA, CDR2 FQGNSA. J lost 6 bases, V lost 5 bases, and 6 bases had no gene match. The length of the CDR3 is 14 residues.

This clonotype was observed many times. The V gene is TRBV7-2, the J gene TRBJ2-4; 7 nucleotides align to TRBD1. CDR1 is SGHTA, CDR2 FQGNSA, per germline. J was trimmed by 4 bases and V by 1 base; bases with no gene match: 4. CDR3 size: 15 residues. Here the CDR3 DNA reads TGTGCCAGCAGCTTAGGGACAGGACCGAAAAACATTCAGTACTTC. Amino acid sequence: CASSLGTGPKNIQYF. The full variable domain, its missing parts supplied by reference TRBV7-2 and TRBJ2-4, is GAGVSQSPSNKVTEKGKDVELRCDPISGHTALYWYRQSLGQGLEFLIYFQGNSAPDKSGLPSDRFSAERTGGSVSTLTIQRTQQEDSAVYLCASSLGTGPKNIQYFGAGTRLSVL.

In its sample, this clonotype was seen many times. The V and J genes are TRBV28 and TRBJ2-1; 11 nucleotides line up with TRBD2. The CDR3 runs 15 residues. In germline, CDR1 is MDHEN, CDR2 SYDVKM. The J segment lost 7 bases and the V segment lost 2 bases, leaving 4 bases of the junction unmatched. CDR3 nucleotide sequence: TGTGCCAGCAGTTTACCGACTAGCGGGAATAATGAGCAGTTCTTC. It codes for CASSLPTSGNNEQFF.

This clonotype showed up many times. The rearrangement joins TRBV7-2 to TRBJ2-3, with 7 bases that match TRBD1. Trimming at V came to 6 bases and at J to 0 bases, leaving 6 bases not matched to a gene. The CDR3 contains 15 residues. Germline loops: CDR1 SGHTA, CDR2 FQGNSA. The CDR3 nucleotides read TGTGCCAGCAGGACCGGGACAGAGAGCACAGATACGCAGTATTTT. This sequence encodes CASRTGTESTDTQYF.

This clonotype came up a few times. The CDR3 reads CSVAEGTEAFF. The CDR3, as DNA: TGCAGCGTTGCTGAGGGGACTGAAGCTTTCTTT. V is TRBV29-1 and J is TRBJ1-1, with D perhaps TRBD1 (5 bases). CDR3 length: 11 amino acids. The V end was cut by 4 bases, the J end by 5 bases, with 8 bases between. Germline V lookup: CDR1 SQVTM, CDR2 ANQGSEA.

This clonotype was observed at least ten times. This chain links TRBV20-1 with TRBJ2-4; TRBD2 might be the D (5 bases). The V gene's germline CDR1 is DFQATT and CDR2 SNEGSKA (reference sequence). Trimming stripped 3 bases from V and 2 bases from J, with 11 bases between. This CDR3 spans 14 amino acids. DNA of the CDR3: TGCAGTGCTAGTTTACCGGGGACCAAAAACATTCAGTACTTC. This sequence encodes CSASLPGTKNIQYF.

This clonotype was counted ten times or more. This rearrangement joins TRBV7-2 to TRBJ2-3; D not certain. Trimming removed 3 bases at V and 2 bases at J, with 6 bases between. CDR1 SGHTA and CDR2 FQGNSA come from the germline V gene. The CDR3 sequence is 13 residues long. CDR3 residues: CASSFPSTDTQYF. The CDR3 nucleotides are TGTGCCAGCAGCTTCCCATCCACAGATACGCAGTATTTT.

This clonotype was recorded many times. V gene TRBV28 combines with J gene TRBJ2-5; D is undetermined. Germline V gives CDR1 MDHEN, CDR2 SYDVKM. Trimming shortened V by 5 bases and J by 5 bases, and 15 bases separated the two germline ends. This CDR3 has 14 residues. CDR3 protein: CASSIARAQETQYF. In nucleotides, the CDR3 is TGTGCCAGCAGTATAGCTAGGGCGCAGGAGACCCAGTACTTC.

This clonotype has a count of ten or more. J is TRBJ1-4 and V is TRBV7-2; 7 positions match TRBD1. V dropped 2 bases and J dropped 9; count of bases not matched to a gene: 6. The germline gives CDR1 SGHTA, CDR2 FQGNSA. CDR3 size: 14 residues. DNA for the CDR3: TGTGCCAGCAGCTTATCCAGACAGGGTCAAAAACTGTTTTTT. The encoded protein is CASSLSRQGQKLFF.

The chain is built from TRBV23-1 and TRBJ2-7, with a possible D match to TRBD1 (5 bases). TRBV23-1 is an ORF; its function is uncertain. The V end was cut by 6 bases, the J end by 1 base, with 10 bases between. The CDR3 is 13 amino acids. CDR3 nucleotides: TGCGCCAGCAGATCGGACATTTCCTACGAGCAGTACTTC. As protein: CASRSDISYEQYF.

Many counts were recorded for this clonotype. The chain links TRBV11-3 to TRBJ2-1; possibly TRBD1 for D (6 bases). The germline V and J ends were trimmed by 8 bases and 4 bases, with 18 bases remaining between them. From germline, CDR1 is SGHNT and CDR2 YENEEA. The length of the CDR3 is 15 residues. The CDR3 loop is CASATQEQGYNEQFF. CDR3 bases: TGTGCCAGCGCTACCCAGGAACAGGGATACAATGAGCAGTTCTTC.

The table lists this clonotype with many counts. The J gene is TRBJ2-5, the V gene TRBV7-2, with a weak D call TRBD2 (5 bases). This CDR3 comprises 13 residues. Looked up from germline, CDR1 is SGHTA and CDR2 is FQGNSA. V was clipped by 3 bases and J by 4 bases, with 9 bases between them. CDR3 in amino acids: CASSFLRGETQYF. CDR3 bases: TGTGCCAGCAGCTTTCTCCGGGGAGAGACCCAGTACTTC.

In its sample, this clonotype was seen many times. This chain links TRBV2 with TRBJ2-5; TRBD2 matches at 10 bases. The CDR3 sequence is 15 residues long. The V gene's germline CDR1 is SNHLY and CDR2 FYNNEI. The V and J ends lost 6 bases and 2 bases, in that order; junction bases with no gene match: 6. CDR3 amino acids: CASRPGLAPQETQYF. CDR3 DNA: TGTGCCAGCAGACCGGGACTAGCGCCACAAGAGACCCAGTACTTC.

This clonotype was observed many times. This chain links TRBV12-3 or TRBV12-4 with TRBJ2-2; no clear D. V was clipped by 1 base and J by 5 bases, with 8 bases between them. CDR3 length: 14 residues. The CDR3 sequence: CASSLVVSTGELFF. CDR3 nucleotides: TGTGCCAGCAGTTTAGTCGTTTCTACCGGGGAGCTGTTTTTT.

This clonotype was picked up many times. This chain links TRBV7-2 with TRBJ1-6; 9 positions agree with TRBD1. The V gene end was trimmed by 4 bases and the J gene end by 9 bases; junction bases not matched to a gene: 4. The CDR3 is 14 residues long. The V gene's germline CDR1 is SGHTA and CDR2 FQGNSA. DNA of the CDR3: TGTGCCAGCAGCTCGGGACAGGGCAGTTCACCCCTCCACTTT. It codes for CASSSGQGSSPLHF.

This clonotype was seen repeatedly, ten times or more. The chain carries TRBV7-2 and TRBJ2-1; 8 bases align to TRBD2. This CDR3 contains 14 residues. CDR1 is SGHTA, CDR2 FQGNSA, per germline. Losses at the gene ends were 1 base for V and 6 bases for J; bases not matched to a gene: 2. CDR3 sequence: CASSLGGTSNEQFF. The DNA for the CDR3 is TGTGCCAGCAGCTTAGGCGGGACTAGCAATGAGCAGTTCTTC.

This clonotype was counted ten times or more. The chain links TRBV7-2 to TRBJ1-2, with no clear D. Trimming pared 0 bases from V and 6 bases from J, leaving 14 bases between. There are 15 residues in the CDR3. CDR1 is SGHTA, CDR2 FQGNSA, per germline. In DNA, the CDR3 is TGTGCCAGCAGCTTAGCGGATGGTGGATGGGATGGCTACACCTTC. Its protein is CASSLADGGWDGYTF.

This clonotype occurred many times. V gene TRBV7-8 combines with J gene TRBJ2-3; D remains unclear. This CDR3 has 15 residues. The germline V gene encodes CDR1 SGHVS and CDR2 FQNEAQ. Trimming removed 4 bases at V and 0 bases at J, with 11 bases between. As DNA, the CDR3 is TGTGCCAGCAGCTCGTTGGCGGACAGCACAGATACGCAGTATTTT. It specifies CASSSLADSTDTQYF.